The rows below give T cell receptor beta chains drawn from one sample of a study of siplizumab effects on memory and regulatory T cells. Produced via immunoSEQ multiplex PCR; TCRdb's table is partial and in-frame only. The sample includes over 85,000 clones, roughly 97% seen only once; the top ten take less than 0.035%. Material for sequencing was naive CD4+ T cells sorted from blood. The receptor set was obtained from a human donor in good health. Both conserved end residues are part of each CDR3.

j_gene: TRBJ1-4; len: 15; v_gene: TRBV21-1; CDR3aa: CASSPGSDRAGKLFF
j_gene: TRBJ2-3; len: 16; v_gene: TRBV11-2; CDR3aa: CASSYPGLLVADTQYF
j_gene: TRBJ2-7; len: 15; v_gene: TRBV10-3; CDR3aa: CAIREMGQGAYEQYF
j_gene: TRBJ1-2; len: 17; v_gene: TRBV27; CDR3aa: CASSSRTSGPANYGYTF
j_gene: TRBJ1-4; len: 15; v_gene: TRBV5-1; CDR3aa: CASSGGSATNEKLFF
j_gene: TRBJ1-2; len: 15; v_gene: TRBV25-1; CDR3aa: CASSPAASINYGYTF
j_gene: TRBJ2-1; len: 14; v_gene: TRBV27; CDR3aa: CASSLIQGRNEQFF
j_gene: TRBJ1-2; len: 16; v_gene: TRBV6-4; CDR3aa: CASSDGGTELNYGYTF
j_gene: TRBJ1-3; len: 14; v_gene: TRBV11-1; CDR3aa: CASQDRSSGNTIYF
j_gene: TRBJ2-2; len: 15; v_gene: TRBV19; CDR3aa: CASSSGPANTGELFF
j_gene: TRBJ1-6; len: 17; v_gene: TRBV30; CDR3aa: CAWSFIGVSSYNSPLHF
j_gene: TRBJ1-5; len: 13; v_gene: TRBV11-2; CDR3aa: CASRGHSNQPQHF
j_gene: TRBJ2-2; len: 15; v_gene: TRBV11-2; CDR3aa: CASSLGAGGGGELFF
j_gene: TRBJ1-3; len: 15; v_gene: TRBV6-5; CDR3aa: CASSRDGSSGNTIYF
j_gene: TRBJ1-5; len: 13; v_gene: TRBV5-6; CDR3aa: CASSLGGSQPQHF
j_gene: TRBJ2-5; len: 14; v_gene: TRBV4-1; CDR3aa: CASSQTDRQATQYF
j_gene: TRBJ2-7; len: 13; v_gene: TRBV5-6; CDR3aa: CASSLGGIYEQYF
j_gene: TRBJ2-3; len: 15; v_gene: TRBV6-1; CDR3aa: CASSDRQGLTDTQYF
j_gene: TRBJ2-2; len: 16; v_gene: TRBV5-4; CDR3aa: CASSSGLAGGPGELFF
j_gene: TRBJ2-1; len: 14; v_gene: TRBV5-1; CDR3aa: CASSLSPPGDEQFF
j_gene: TRBJ1-4; len: 17; v_gene: TRBV9; CDR3aa: CASSATGDSPTNEKLFF
j_gene: TRBJ1-4; len: 16; v_gene: TRBV25-1; CDR3aa: CASRTPGGTILGGLFF
j_gene: TRBJ2-1; len: 13; v_gene: TRBV18; CDR3aa: CASSPRQSDEQFF
j_gene: TRBJ1-3; len: 14; v_gene: TRBV7-2; CDR3aa: CASSLEGYGNTIYF
j_gene: TRBJ2-3; len: 15; v_gene: TRBV7-6; CDR3aa: CASSDSGGGTDTQYF
j_gene: TRBJ2-3; len: 15; v_gene: TRBV18; CDR3aa: CASSPLMVRTDTQYF
j_gene: TRBJ1-2; len: 13; v_gene: TRBV6-5; CDR3aa: CASSPDRDYGYTF
j_gene: TRBJ1-3; len: 17; v_gene: TRBV9; CDR3aa: CASSVDGGLSSGNTIYF
j_gene: TRBJ2-1; len: 14; v_gene: TRBV4-1; CDR3aa: CASSPGRGYNEQFF
j_gene: TRBJ2-3; len: 11; v_gene: TRBV6-1; CDR3aa: CASSTVDTQYF
j_gene: TRBJ2-3; len: 15; v_gene: TRBV5-1; CDR3aa: CASSLDRPSTDTQYF
j_gene: TRBJ2-1; len: 14; v_gene: TRBV7-3; CDR3aa: CASSPGLPNNEQFF
j_gene: TRBJ1-2; len: 13; v_gene: TRBV18; CDR3aa: CASSPRVGDGYTF
j_gene: TRBJ1-6; len: 17; v_gene: TRBV28; CDR3aa: CATSSGGGTMEASPLHF
j_gene: TRBJ2-1; len: 11; v_gene: TRBV30; CDR3aa: CARETYNEQFF
j_gene: TRBJ1-6; len: 15; v_gene: TRBV19; CDR3aa: CASSIKEGSNSPLHF
j_gene: TRBJ1-1; len: 15; v_gene: TRBV5-6; CDR3aa: CASSFPGGENTEAFF
j_gene: TRBJ1-6; len: 16; v_gene: TRBV7-9; CDR3aa: CASSRRAGAYNSPLHF
j_gene: TRBJ1-4; len: 16; v_gene: TRBV4-1; CDR3aa: CASSQDRTTEREKLFF
j_gene: TRBJ1-2; len: 14; v_gene: TRBV7-2; CDR3aa: CASSLDDRVGGYTF
j_gene: TRBJ2-3; len: 13; v_gene: TRBV9; CDR3aa: CASSVQGRDTQYF